This T cell receptor (beta chain) was obtained from a study of cytomegalovirus exposure and HLA in healthy donors. Study summary: When 398 donors were genotyped, around 77% of them were found to fall in the Caucasian-associated ancestry cluster.

Worth noting for this clone: Its antigen is undetermined.

With 60 Vbeta and 13 Jbeta primers, the PCR was carried out. TCRdb's copy holds only in-frame clones and misses some; the assay was immunoSEQ multiplex PCR. The sample contains approximately 190,000 clones, more than 75% of which appear only once. Study-wide results and limits: An analysis that was carried out later associated about 17,000 TCR beta sequences with HLA alleles at 0.05 false discovery rate. Associated with cytomegalovirus, according to the listing, were 150 to 200 TCR beta chains. One variant, a missense change in DCLRE1C, was linked in a later analysis to TCR beta V- and J-gene trimming.

The material sequenced was PBMCs. The receptor comes from a man between 40 and 49 years old in good health and CMV-seropositive.

The CDR3 is CASSTGQDNQPQHF. The CDR3 bases are TGTGCCAGCAGTACAGGACAGGACAATCAGCCCCAGCATTTT. The chain links TRBV6-1 to TRBJ1-5, with 7 bases matching TRBD1. V shed 5 bases, J shed 3 bases, and the junction held 4 bases outside the gene matches. CDR1 is MNHNS, CDR2 SASEGT, per germline. CDR3 length: 14 amino acids.